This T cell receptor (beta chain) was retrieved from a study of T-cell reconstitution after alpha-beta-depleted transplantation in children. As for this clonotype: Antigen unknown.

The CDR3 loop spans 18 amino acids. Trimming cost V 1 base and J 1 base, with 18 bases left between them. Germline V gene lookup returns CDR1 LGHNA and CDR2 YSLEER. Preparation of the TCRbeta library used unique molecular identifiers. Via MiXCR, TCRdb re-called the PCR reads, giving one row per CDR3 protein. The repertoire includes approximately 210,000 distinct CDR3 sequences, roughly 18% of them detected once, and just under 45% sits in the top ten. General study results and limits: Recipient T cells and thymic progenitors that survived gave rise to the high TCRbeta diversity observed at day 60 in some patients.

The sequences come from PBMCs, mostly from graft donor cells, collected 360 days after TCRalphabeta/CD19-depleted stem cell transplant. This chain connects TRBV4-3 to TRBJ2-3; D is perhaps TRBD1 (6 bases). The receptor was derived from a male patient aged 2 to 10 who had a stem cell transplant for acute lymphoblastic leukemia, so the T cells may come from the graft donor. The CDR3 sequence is CASSQVPNQGLGTDTQYF. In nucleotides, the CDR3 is TGCGCCAGCAGCCAAGTTCCGAATCAGGGGCTAGGCACAGATACGCAGTATTTT.